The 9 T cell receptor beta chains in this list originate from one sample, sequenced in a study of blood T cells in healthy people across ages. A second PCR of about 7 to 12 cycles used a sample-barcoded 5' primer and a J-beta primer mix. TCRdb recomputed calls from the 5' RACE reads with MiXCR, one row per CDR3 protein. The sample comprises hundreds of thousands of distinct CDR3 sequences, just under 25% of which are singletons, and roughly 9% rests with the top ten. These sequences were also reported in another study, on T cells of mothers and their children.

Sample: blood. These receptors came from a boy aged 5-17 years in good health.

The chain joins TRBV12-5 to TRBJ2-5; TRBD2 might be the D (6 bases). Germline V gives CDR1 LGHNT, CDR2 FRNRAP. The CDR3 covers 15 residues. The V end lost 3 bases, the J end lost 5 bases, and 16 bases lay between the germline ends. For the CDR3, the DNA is TGTGCTAGTGGTTTACTGACCGGGGGTGGGGAGACCCAGTACTTC. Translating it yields CASGLLTGGGETQYF.

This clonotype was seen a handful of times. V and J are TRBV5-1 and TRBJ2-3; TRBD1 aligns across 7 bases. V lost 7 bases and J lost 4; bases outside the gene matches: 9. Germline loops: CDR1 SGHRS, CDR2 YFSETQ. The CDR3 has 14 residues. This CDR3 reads CASARTGPPDTQYF. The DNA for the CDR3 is TGCGCCAGCGCTAGGACAGGCCCCCCAGATACGCAGTATTTT.

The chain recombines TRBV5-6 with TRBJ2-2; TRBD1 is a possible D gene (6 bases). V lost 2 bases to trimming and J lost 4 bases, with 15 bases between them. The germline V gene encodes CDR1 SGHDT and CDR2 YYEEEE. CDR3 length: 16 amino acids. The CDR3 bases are TGTGCCAGCAGCTTCGGCGTCCTGACAGGCACCGGGGAGCTGTTTTTT. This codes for CASSFGVLTGTGELFF.

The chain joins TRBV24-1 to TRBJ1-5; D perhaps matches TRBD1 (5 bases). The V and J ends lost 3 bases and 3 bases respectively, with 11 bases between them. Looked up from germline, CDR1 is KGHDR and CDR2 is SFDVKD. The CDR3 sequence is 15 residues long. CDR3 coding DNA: TGTGCCACCAGTGATGCTGGGGGGGACAATCAGCCCCAGCATTTT. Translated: CATSDAGGDNQPQHF.

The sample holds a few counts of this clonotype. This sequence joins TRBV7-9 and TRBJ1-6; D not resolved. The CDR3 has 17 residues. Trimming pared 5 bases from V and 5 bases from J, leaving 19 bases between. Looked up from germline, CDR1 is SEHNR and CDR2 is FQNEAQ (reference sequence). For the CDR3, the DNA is TGTGCCAGCAGCCCCCCTTCGGCGGGCTTGGATAATTCACCCCTCCACTTT. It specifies CASSPPSAGLDNSPLHF.

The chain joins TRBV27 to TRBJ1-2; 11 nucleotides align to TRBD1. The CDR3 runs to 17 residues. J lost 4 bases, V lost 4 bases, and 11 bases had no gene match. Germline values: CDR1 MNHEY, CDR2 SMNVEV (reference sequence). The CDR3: CASSSGGRTGGFYGYTF. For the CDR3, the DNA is TGTGCCAGCAGTTCCGGCGGCCGGACAGGGGGCTTCTATGGCTACACCTTC.

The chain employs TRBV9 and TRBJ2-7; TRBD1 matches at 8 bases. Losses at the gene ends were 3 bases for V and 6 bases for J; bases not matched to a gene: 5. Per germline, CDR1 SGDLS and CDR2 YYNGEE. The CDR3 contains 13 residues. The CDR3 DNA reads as TGTGCCAGCAGCGCAGGACAGGGCCTCGAGCAGTACTTC. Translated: CASSAGQGLEQYF.

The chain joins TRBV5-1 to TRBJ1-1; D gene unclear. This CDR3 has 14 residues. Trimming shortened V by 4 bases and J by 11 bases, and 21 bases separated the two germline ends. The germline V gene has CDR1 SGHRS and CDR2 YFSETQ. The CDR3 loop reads CASSAANYGRRAFF. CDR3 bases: TGCGCCAGCAGCGCGGCCAACTACGGTCGTAGGGCTTTCTTT.

This chain's CDR3 is CASTLIRGRTEAFF. CDR3 sequence (DNA): TGTGCCAGCACCCTCATCAGGGGGCGGACTGAAGCTTTCTTT. This chain links TRBV7-2 with TRBJ1-1; TRBD1 matches 8 bases. Trimming at V came to 7 bases and at J to 5 bases, leaving 9 bases not matched to a gene. Looked up from germline, CDR1 is SGHTA and CDR2 is FQGNSA. The length of the CDR3 is 14 residues.